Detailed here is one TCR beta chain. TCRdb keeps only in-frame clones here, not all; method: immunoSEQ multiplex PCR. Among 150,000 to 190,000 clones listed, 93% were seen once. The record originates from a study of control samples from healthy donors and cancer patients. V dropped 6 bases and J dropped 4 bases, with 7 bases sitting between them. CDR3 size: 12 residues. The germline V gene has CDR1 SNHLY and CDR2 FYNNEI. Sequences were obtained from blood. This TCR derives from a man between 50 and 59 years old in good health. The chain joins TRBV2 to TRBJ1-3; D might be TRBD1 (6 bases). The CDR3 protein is CASRTGGNTIYF. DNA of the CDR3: TGTGCCAGCAGAACAGGGGGAAACACCATATATTTT.